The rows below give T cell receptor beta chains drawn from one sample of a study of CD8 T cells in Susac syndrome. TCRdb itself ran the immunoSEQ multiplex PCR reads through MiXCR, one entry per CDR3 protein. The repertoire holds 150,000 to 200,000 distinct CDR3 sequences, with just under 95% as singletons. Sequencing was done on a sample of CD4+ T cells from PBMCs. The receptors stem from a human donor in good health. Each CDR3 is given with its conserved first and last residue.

CDR3aa: CASTREGGTEAFF
v_gene: TRBV2
len: 13

CDR3aa: CASRRSNEQFF
v_gene: TRBV5-1
len: 11

CDR3aa: CSARTSGGRYEQFF
v_gene: TRBV20-1
len: 14

CDR3aa: CATSLSPTTGQGRNGYTF
v_gene: TRBV15
len: 18

CDR3aa: CASLTSGGATDTQYF
v_gene: TRBV6-1
len: 15

CDR3aa: CASSPGGRGVGDTQYF
v_gene: TRBV5-1
len: 16

CDR3aa: CASSQDLAGGRGDTQYF
v_gene: TRBV4-2
len: 17

CDR3aa: CASSLLLRGPGYTF
v_gene: TRBV6-5
len: 14

CDR3aa: CSATGPGGEQYF
v_gene: TRBV29-1
len: 12

CDR3aa: CSAEGGRRNSPLHF
v_gene: TRBV20-1
len: 14

CDR3aa: CASIPTQPSTDTQYF
v_gene: TRBV10-2
len: 15

CDR3aa: CASSQAQGQETQYF
v_gene: TRBV3-1
len: 14

CDR3aa: CASSLGGTGKAFF
v_gene: TRBV7-8
len: 13

CDR3aa: CSAEGSGGHNEQFF
v_gene: TRBV20-1
len: 14

CDR3aa: CASSYDGRIETQYF
v_gene: TRBV6-5
len: 14

CDR3aa: CSVERGEGETQYF
v_gene: TRBV29-1
len: 13

CDR3aa: CASSPVGDQPQHF
v_gene: TRBV6-1
len: 13

CDR3aa: CASSPPGGENTEAFF
v_gene: TRBV18
len: 15

CDR3aa: CASSLRAGGDEQYF
v_gene: TRBV5-1
len: 14

CDR3aa: CSASGGTGANVLTF
v_gene: TRBV20-1
len: 14

CDR3aa: CSASWDAQETQYF
v_gene: TRBV20-1
len: 13

CDR3aa: CASSVETANTEAFF
v_gene: TRBV2
len: 14

CDR3aa: CASSFGGDKNIQYF
v_gene: TRBV7-2
len: 14

CDR3aa: CASSLADEQFF
v_gene: TRBV5-1
len: 11

CDR3aa: CASSQGGLGDTEAFF
v_gene: TRBV4-1
len: 15

CDR3aa: CASSKGYSDSPLHF
v_gene: TRBV2
len: 14

CDR3aa: CASRQGPHSNQPQHF
v_gene: TRBV12-3/TRBV12-4
len: 15

CDR3aa: CASSQEGTGATDTQYF
v_gene: TRBV4-1
len: 16

CDR3aa: CSASEIQANYGYTF
v_gene: TRBV20-1
len: 14

CDR3aa: CASSLGDRDNEKLFF
v_gene: TRBV7-2
len: 15

CDR3aa: CASSTTGTSTDTQYF
v_gene: TRBV28
len: 15

CDR3aa: CASSPLEGPTYEQYF
v_gene: TRBV3-1
len: 15

CDR3aa: CASSLGPGGTDTQYF
v_gene: TRBV5-1
len: 15

CDR3aa: CASSLNRVGELFF
v_gene: TRBV5-6
len: 13

CDR3aa: CASSPVDRVSYEQYF
v_gene: TRBV21-1
len: 15

CDR3aa: CSASLTGGVEQYF
v_gene: TRBV20-1
len: 13

CDR3aa: CAWERQGSSGANVLTF
v_gene: TRBV30
len: 16

CDR3aa: CASSESLSVSSYNSPLHF
v_gene: TRBV25-1
len: 18

CDR3aa: CASSVGGTLGHEQYF
v_gene: TRBV9
len: 15

CDR3aa: CASSQDSGGTDTQYF
v_gene: TRBV3-1
len: 15

CDR3aa: CASRTAGTKAFF
v_gene: TRBV12-3/TRBV12-4
len: 12

CDR3aa: CASNAGRSYEQYF
v_gene: TRBV10-2
len: 13

CDR3aa: CASSVGTSTEAFF
v_gene: TRBV9
len: 13